A selection of T cell receptor beta chains follows, all from one sample in a study of shared clonotypes between healthy human individuals. Here immunoSEQ multiplex PCR was the method, and the copy in TCRdb shows in-frame clones only, minus some. Of more than 2 million clones listed, roughly 95% were seen once; the top ten hold about 1.7%. Specimen: naive CD8+ T cells from PBMCs. These receptor sequences come from a man in his late teens or twenties in good health. Some clones in this sample may be carry-over from other donors' samples. CDR3s include the opening cysteine and the closing phenylalanine or tryptophan.

V	J	CDR3
TRBV9	TRBJ2-7	CASSPGPYYEQYF
TRBV6-1	TRBJ2-1	CASSDLGTSAYNEQFF
TRBV9	TRBJ2-7	CASSAASGLAGNEQYF
TRBV30	TRBJ2-1	CAWSLKWTGKNEQFF
TRBV2	TRBJ2-7	CASSDGSYEQYF
TRBV29-1	TRBJ1-1	CSVFELGLNTEAFF
TRBV28	TRBJ2-3	CASSSPQDTQYF
TRBV27	TRBJ2-7	CASSPRQGYEQYF
TRBV5-6	TRBJ2-1	CASSLGGWREQFF
TRBV28	TRBJ1-2	CASSLVPGGRDYTF
TRBV19	TRBJ1-1	CASIQSMNTEAFF
TRBV11-2	TRBJ2-7	CASSSLTYERYF
TRBV16	TRBJ2-1	CASSQSAGSYNEQFF
TRBV19	TRBJ1-4	CASTHRPTNEKLFF
TRBV4-2	TRBJ2-1	CASSPRMLAGNAPTYYNEQFF
TRBV6-6	TRBJ2-1	CASSHTRDEQFF
TRBV7-9	TRBJ1-1	CASSHDEGPTEAFF
TRBV7-8	TRBJ2-7	CASSRGDHTAEQYF
TRBV13	TRBJ1-3	CASSPDSSGNTIYF
TRBV6-1	TRBJ2-7	CASSERQGYEQYF
TRBV7-8	TRBJ1-5	CASSLGAEFYSNQPQHF
TRBV13	TRBJ2-7	CASSQKTGRNYEQYF
TRBV6-5	TRBJ1-1	CASSLRQTMNTEAFF
TRBV27	TRBJ2-7	CASSLLAGRGLGEQYF
TRBV10-2	TRBJ2-7	CASSHLGTSGSRYEQYF
TRBV27	TRBJ2-7	CASSLAASGLTYEQYF
TRBV5-4	TRBJ2-1	CASSGDNEQFF
TRBV19	TRBJ2-2	CASSIVNTGELFF
TRBV14	TRBJ2-7	CASSQDLSGEQYF
TRBV28	TRBJ1-5	CASSSRGNQPQHF
TRBV2	TRBJ2-4	CASRVGLAVLAKNIQYF
TRBV28	TRBJ2-1	CASTSTSGAYNEQFF
TRBV14	TRBJ2-1	CASSKRQGLYNEQFF
TRBV5-6	TRBJ1-1	CASSHGRGTGFALNTEAFF
TRBV4-2	TRBJ2-5	CASSQGPLAESGTQYF
TRBV28	TRBJ2-7	CASSTLLLARMDEQYF
TRBV27	TRBJ1-2	CASSWGVVTGNYGYTF
TRBV7-8	TRBJ2-7	CASSPPSSPSYEQYF
TRBV7-2	TRBJ2-7	CASSPGTGDYEQYF
TRBV6-5	TRBJ2-1	CASSYSRGRPSNEQFF
TRBV27	TRBJ2-3	CASSSLLAGGPSDTQYF
TRBV5-4	TRBJ2-2	CASGTQTGELFF
TRBV28	TRBJ2-7	CASSSVQGVGEQYF
TRBV11-2	TRBJ2-7	CASSSLAEGYEQYF
TRBV14	TRBJ2-1	CASSQEEGTGETYYNEQFF
TRBV4-3	TRBJ2-1	CASSPNGLVGNEQFF
TRBV15	TRBJ1-2	CATSRVPEGYGYTF
TRBV7-8	TRBJ2-2	CASSLTPGQGMAGELFF
TRBV19	TRBJ2-7	CASSLGSPYEQYF
TRBV4-3	TRBJ2-1	CASSLDGNGEQFF
TRBV27	TRBJ2-7	CASVGGGTYEQYF
TRBV7-9	TRBJ2-1	CASSLVILADEQFF
TRBV18	TRBJ2-7	CASSPPGTGSYEQYF
TRBV29-1	TRBJ1-1	CSVVEVMNTEAFF
TRBV28	TRBJ2-1	CASSPLWQQYNEQFF
TRBV19	TRBJ2-7	CASSIQGVSYEQYF
TRBV27	TRBJ2-7	CASSLLFRGYEQYF
TRBV6-1	TRBJ2-7	CASSYGHFYEQYF